This TCR beta chain comes out of a study of Ad26.COV2.S vaccination and SARS-CoV-2 variants. Across the whole study: This donor came from the COV1001 trial of Ad26.COV2.S.

A word on this clone: Its antigen is not known.

Sequencing used immunoSEQ multiplex PCR; TCRdb keeps in-frame clones, though not all of them. The data contain 430,000 or so clones, 80% to 90% of them singletons. Treatment defined: some 20 received Ad26.COV2.S at low or high dose, single or two shots; 5 received placebo; per-sample allocation not given. After the first vaccine or placebo injection, samples were drawn on day 63. Findings of the study overall: The study found higher spike-specific TCR breadth in vaccine than placebo recipients.

Germline-derived CDR1 and CDR2 are KGHDR and SFDVKD. The CDR3 sequence is 15 residues long. The V and J ends lost 2 bases and 7 bases, in that order; junction bases with no gene match: 4. The chain carries TRBV24-1 and TRBJ2-2; 9 bases match TRBD1. This clonotype originated in a person aged 18-60 years who received the Ad26.COV2.S COVID-19 vaccine or a placebo. Here the sequenced sample was peripheral blood, taken in a trial of Ad26.COV2.S vaccine versus placebo. This chain's CDR3 is CATSDWTGDDGELFF. CDR3 DNA: TGTGCCACCAGTGATTGGACAGGGGACGACGGGGAGCTGTTTTTT.